Listed below are T cell receptor beta chains from one sample, sequenced in a study of T cell repertoires in cytomegalovirus infection. TCRdb recomputed calls from the reads with MiXCR, one row per CDR3 protein. The data show over 150,000 distinct CDR3 sequences, approximately 14% seen once. The sample was PBMCs. These receptors were collected from a human donor in good health (CMV status not recorded). Some clones in this sample may be carry-over from other donors' samples. Both conserved end residues are part of each CDR3. Each record gives: D gene, clone size, J gene, V gene, CDR3 DNA, CDR3 protein. A D gene is named only where the DNA matches it firmly. Where a row states a size, it is once, few, many or the class of an expanded clone; other rows omit it.

D gene: -; clone size: -; J gene: TRBJ2-7; V gene: TRBV28; CDR3 DNA: TGTGCCACTACACGTGACTCCTACGAGCAGTACTTC; CDR3 protein: CATTRDSYEQYF
D gene: -; clone size: many; J gene: TRBJ2-3; V gene: TRBV7-2; CDR3 DNA: TGTGCCAGCAGCTTATATACCGGGAGTGGCACAGATACGCAGTATTTT; CDR3 protein: CASSLYTGSGTDTQYF
D gene: -; clone size: few; J gene: TRBJ2-7; V gene: TRBV6-1; CDR3 DNA: TGTGCCAGCAGTTCTGCCCTGGTCTACGAGCAGTACTTC; CDR3 protein: CASSSALVYEQYF
D gene: -; clone size: many; J gene: TRBJ2-2; V gene: TRBV5-5; CDR3 DNA: TGTGCCAGCAGCTTGGCCTCGATAGCGCGGACCGGGGAGCTGTTTTTT; CDR3 protein: CASSLASIARTGELFF
D gene: -; clone size: many; J gene: TRBJ1-1; V gene: TRBV7-3; CDR3 DNA: TGTGCCAGCAGCTTAAATCCCACCTCCGTGGGCACTGAAGCTTTCTTT; CDR3 protein: CASSLNPTSVGTEAFF
D gene: -; clone size: -; J gene: TRBJ1-1; V gene: TRBV7-2; CDR3 DNA: TGTGCCAGCAGCTCAGGACCGCAGAACACTGAAGCTTTCTTT; CDR3 protein: CASSSGPQNTEAFF
D gene: TRBD2; clone size: many; J gene: TRBJ2-1; V gene: TRBV7-8; CDR3 DNA: TGTGCCAGCAGCTTAGGACTAGCGGGAGCCTACAATGAGCAGTTCTTC; CDR3 protein: CASSLGLAGAYNEQFF
D gene: TRBD1; clone size: many; J gene: TRBJ1-2; V gene: TRBV10-3; CDR3 DNA: TGTGCCATCAGTGAGGGGGACAGGGGTGGAAGTGGCTACACCTTC; CDR3 protein: CAISEGDRGGSGYTF
D gene: -; clone size: -; J gene: TRBJ2-7; V gene: TRBV23-1; CDR3 DNA: TGCGCCAGCAGTCAACTCAGAATTCCCCTTTCCTACGAGCAGTACTTC; CDR3 protein: CASSQLRIPLSYEQYF
D gene: -; clone size: many; J gene: TRBJ2-2; V gene: TRBV12-3/TRBV12-4; CDR3 DNA: TGTGCCAGCCAGGGTCCTGGGGAGCTGTTTTTT; CDR3 protein: CASQGPGELFF
D gene: -; clone size: many; J gene: TRBJ2-7; V gene: TRBV28; CDR3 DNA: TGTGCCAGCAGTTTCTCCCAAGTCTCCTACGAGCAGTACTTC; CDR3 protein: CASSFSQVSYEQYF
D gene: -; clone size: -; J gene: TRBJ1-5; V gene: TRBV20-1; CDR3 DNA: TGCAGTGCTCGAGATGGGACCTCCGGTGGTGGGTATAGCAATCAGCCCCAGCATTTT; CDR3 protein: CSARDGTSGGGYSNQPQHF
D gene: -; clone size: -; J gene: TRBJ2-5; V gene: TRBV6-2/TRBV6-3; CDR3 DNA: TGTGCCACCCTGCCTCTGGACTACCAAGAGACCCAGTACTTC; CDR3 protein: CATLPLDYQETQYF
D gene: -; clone size: -; J gene: TRBJ1-6; V gene: TRBV7-3; CDR3 DNA: TGTGCCAGCAGCTTAGATGGGGTTACTAATTCACCCCTCCACTTT; CDR3 protein: CASSLDGVTNSPLHF
D gene: -; clone size: few; J gene: TRBJ2-3; V gene: TRBV28; CDR3 DNA: TGTGCCAGCCTAGGGCAAATCGGGGATACGCAGTATTTT; CDR3 protein: CASLGQIGDTQYF
D gene: -; clone size: many; J gene: TRBJ1-5; V gene: TRBV28; CDR3 DNA: TGTGCCAGCAGTTTCCCGGTTTATAGGGAAGGCTCCAATCAGCCCCAGCATTTT; CDR3 protein: CASSFPVYREGSNQPQHF
D gene: -; clone size: many; J gene: TRBJ2-1; V gene: TRBV6-4; CDR3 DNA: TGTGCCAGCAGTGACTCGGCGAACAATGAGCAGTTCTTC; CDR3 protein: CASSDSANNEQFF
D gene: -; clone size: many; J gene: TRBJ1-5; V gene: TRBV6-2/TRBV6-3; CDR3 DNA: TGTGCCAGCAGGGGGATCTATTATAGCAATCAGTCCCAGCATTTT; CDR3 protein: CASRGIYYSNQSQHF
D gene: -; clone size: few; J gene: TRBJ2-1; V gene: TRBV6-1; CDR3 DNA: TGTGCCAGCAGTGAACGCGGGGCAAACTACAATGAGCAGTTCTTC; CDR3 protein: CASSERGANYNEQFF
D gene: -; clone size: many; J gene: TRBJ1-5; V gene: TRBV4-2; CDR3 DNA: TGTGCCAGCAGCCAAGATGGGTCCCCCATAAATCAGCCCCAGCATTTT; CDR3 protein: CASSQDGSPINQPQHF
D gene: -; clone size: few; J gene: TRBJ1-1; V gene: TRBV19; CDR3 DNA: TGTGCCAGTAGTATCGGGCAGGTTTACACTGAAGCTTTCTTT; CDR3 protein: CASSIGQVYTEAFF
D gene: TRBD2; clone size: -; J gene: TRBJ2-1; V gene: TRBV19; CDR3 DNA: TGTGCCAGTAGAGATCTAGCGGGGGCCTACAATGAGCAGTTCTTC; CDR3 protein: CASRDLAGAYNEQFF
D gene: -; clone size: few; J gene: TRBJ1-3; V gene: TRBV4-2; CDR3 DNA: TGTGCCAGCAGCCAAAAGATTGGGCACCTGAGAAACACCATATATTTT; CDR3 protein: CASSQKIGHLRNTIYF
D gene: -; clone size: many; J gene: TRBJ2-5; V gene: TRBV7-2; CDR3 DNA: TGTGCCAGCAGCCTCCAGCGGTGGGGCCAAGAGACCCAGTACTTC; CDR3 protein: CASSLQRWGQETQYF
D gene: TRBD2; clone size: many; J gene: TRBJ2-2; V gene: TRBV2; CDR3 DNA: TGTGCCAGCACTGGGGGACTAGCGGGGGGGCACACCGGGGAGCTGTTTTTT; CDR3 protein: CASTGGLAGGHTGELFF
D gene: -; clone size: many; J gene: TRBJ2-1; V gene: TRBV7-2; CDR3 DNA: TGTGCCAGCAGCTTAGTTAGAGGCGCGTACAATGAGCAGTTCTTC; CDR3 protein: CASSLVRGAYNEQFF
D gene: -; clone size: many; J gene: TRBJ1-2; V gene: TRBV27; CDR3 DNA: TGTGCCAGCAGTCCACAAATATTAACGGGACGGAGCTATGGCTACACCTTC; CDR3 protein: CASSPQILTGRSYGYTF
D gene: -; clone size: -; J gene: TRBJ2-7; V gene: TRBV28; CDR3 DNA: TGTGCCAGCAGTTCCCTCCTAGGCGAGCAGTACTTC; CDR3 protein: CASSSLLGEQYF
D gene: -; clone size: many; J gene: TRBJ2-3; V gene: TRBV7-6; CDR3 DNA: TGTGCCAGCAGCTTAGCGCACGGGGGCACAGATACGCAGTATTTT; CDR3 protein: CASSLAHGGTDTQYF
D gene: -; clone size: -; J gene: TRBJ1-6; V gene: TRBV7-8; CDR3 DNA: TGTGCCAGCGGGCCCGACTCCTATAATTCACCCCTCCACTTT; CDR3 protein: CASGPDSYNSPLHF
D gene: -; clone size: -; J gene: TRBJ2-3; V gene: TRBV29-1; CDR3 DNA: TGCAGCATGGACCCTACAGGGACTACAGATACGCAGTATTTT; CDR3 protein: CSMDPTGTTDTQYF
D gene: -; clone size: many; J gene: TRBJ1-5; V gene: TRBV7-2; CDR3 DNA: TGTGCCAGCAGCTATTTGGTCGGCAATCAGCCCCAGCATTTT; CDR3 protein: CASSYLVGNQPQHF
D gene: -; clone size: few; J gene: TRBJ1-3; V gene: TRBV28; CDR3 DNA: TGTGCCAGCAGTCCGCCCGGGGGACAACGAAACACCATATATTTT; CDR3 protein: CASSPPGGQRNTIYF
D gene: TRBD1; clone size: many; J gene: TRBJ1-1; V gene: TRBV7-8; CDR3 DNA: TGTGCCAGCAGGGGGGACAGGTACATGAACACTGAAGCTTTCTTT; CDR3 protein: CASRGDRYMNTEAFF
D gene: TRBD1; clone size: few; J gene: TRBJ1-5; V gene: TRBV20-1; CDR3 DNA: TGCAGTGCTACCCAGACAGGGAGGCCCAATCAGCCCCAGCATTTT; CDR3 protein: CSATQTGRPNQPQHF
D gene: TRBD2; clone size: few; J gene: TRBJ2-1; V gene: TRBV19; CDR3 DNA: TGTGCCAGTAGCGTCTCTAGCGGGGCTAATGAGCAGTTCTTC; CDR3 protein: CASSVSSGANEQFF
D gene: TRBD2; clone size: many; J gene: TRBJ2-3; V gene: TRBV5-5; CDR3 DNA: TGTGCCAGCAGCACCGGGACTAGCGGAGCCAGCACAGATACGCAGTATTTT; CDR3 protein: CASSTGTSGASTDTQYF
D gene: TRBD2; clone size: -; J gene: TRBJ2-1; V gene: TRBV6-2/TRBV6-3; CDR3 DNA: TGTGCCAGCATTTTAGCGGGGGGCTACAATGAGCAGTTCTTC; CDR3 protein: CASILAGGYNEQFF
D gene: TRBD1; clone size: few; J gene: TRBJ1-1; V gene: TRBV19; CDR3 DNA: TGTGCCAGTAGCGTCCCGGGACAGGGGCCAGAAGCTTTCTTT; CDR3 protein: CASSVPGQGPEAFF